This T cell receptor beta chain was found in a study of blood T cell repertoires in COVID-19. Study overall: Sites across the United States, Italy and Spain contributed samples from acute and convalescent COVID-19. Sources were T cells, B-cell-depleted T cells, or PBMCs; the material itself was cDNA or gDNA.

Source study methods: For nucleated cells, counts were estimated from reference gene primer amplification. Profiling relied on immunoSEQ multiplex PCR, and the TCRdb table lists in-frame clones only, not all of them. Clonal size and the V and J genes are those of that table, whereas D and trimming came from the DNA. Of tens of thousands of clones in the sample, around four fifths are singletons; the top ten hold over 40%. CDR3 length: 15 residues. The J segment lost 4 bases and the V segment lost 7 bases, leaving 8 bases of the junction unmatched. The germline V gene encodes CDR1 SNHLY and CDR2 FYNNEI.

Sequencing input: peripheral blood. The sequence derives from a human donor in a cohort sampled during active COVID-19. V is TRBV2 and J is TRBJ1-4, with 8 bases aligning to TRBD1. The CDR3: CASTENDRGNEKLFF. CDR3 bases: TGTGCCAGCACTGAGAATGACAGGGGTAATGAAAAACTGTTTTTT.